This passage covers 15 T cell receptor beta chains from one sample sequenced in a study of T cell changes during pregnancy in multiple sclerosis. Only in-frame clones appear in the TCRdb table, and some are missing; sequencing was by immunoSEQ multiplex PCR. Here the sample spans around 33,000 clones, roughly nine tenths being singletons. The sequences come from peripheral blood, collected in the third trimester of pregnancy. These receptor sequences come from a female donor in good health, enrolled as a control in a pregnancy study.

As to this clone: The junction differs from germline at one of its ends, possibly a read error. This chain links TRBV6-5 with TRBJ1-2, with a weak D call TRBD1 (5 bases). Germline lookup yields CDR1 MNHEY and CDR2 SVGAGI. The CDR3 has 13 amino acids. The CDR3 DNA sequence: TGTGCCAGCAGTTACCCAGGGACTTATGGCTGCACCTTC. Its protein is CASSYPGTYGCTF.

CDR3 protein: CASSPGVAGNSPLHF. Here the CDR3 DNA reads TGCGCCAGCAGCCCGGGGGTGGCAGGTAATTCACCCCTCCACTTT. The chain couples TRBV5-1 to TRBJ1-6, with D possibly being TRBD1 (5 bases). Germline V gene sequence: CDR1 SGHRS, CDR2 YFSETQ. The ends were cut back, 4 bases at V and 6 bases at J, with 14 bases in the middle. The CDR3 runs to 15 residues.

The CDR3 here is CASSFQGGQETQYF. CDR3 nucleotides: TGTGCCAGCAGTTTCCAGGGAGGTCAAGAGACCCAGTACTTC. V usage is TRBV28 and J usage is TRBJ2-5; perhaps TRBD2 as D (6 bases). Germline loops: CDR1 MDHEN, CDR2 SYDVKM. This CDR3 has 14 residues. The V and J ends lost 3 bases and 2 bases respectively, with 10 bases between them.

The genes are TRBV5-1 and TRBJ2-1, with TRBD2 identical over 11 bases. V shed 0 bases and J 0 bases; nucleotides not matched to a gene: 11. CDR1 and CDR2 (germline): SGHRS, YFSETQ. CDR3 length: 20 residues. As DNA, the CDR3 is TGCGCCAGCAGCTTGGTTGTGACTAGCGGGACGAAAAGCTCCTACAATGAGCAGTTCTTC. Protein sequence: CASSLVVTSGTKSSYNEQFF.

The rearrangement joins TRBV5-6 to TRBJ2-5; TRBD1 matches at 8 bases. The CDR3 loop spans 15 amino acids. Germline loops: CDR1 SGHDT, CDR2 YYEEEE. V lost 4 bases to trimming and J lost 5 bases; unmatched junction nucleotides: 10. The CDR3 sequence is CASSPWQGASETQYF. The DNA of the CDR3 is TGTGCCAGCAGCCCGTGGCAGGGGGCGAGTGAGACCCAGTACTTC. Full variable domain (outside the CDR3, taken from reference TRBV5-6 and TRBJ2-5): DAGVTQSPTHLIKTRGQQVTLRCSPKSGHDTVSWYQQALGQGPQFIFQYYEEEERQRGNFPDRFSGHQFPNYSSELNVNALLLGDSALYLCASSPWQGASETQYFGPGTRLLVL.

The chain couples TRBV6-1 to TRBJ2-7; D is perhaps TRBD2 (5 bases). V lost 4 bases and J lost 3, with 13 bases in between. The CDR3 is 14 amino acids. Germline CDR1 reads MNHNS; CDR2 reads SASEGT. DNA of the CDR3: TGTGCCAGCAGTGTAAACGGAGGTCGCTACGAGCAGTACTTC. Amino acid sequence: CASSVNGGRYEQYF.

The rearrangement links TRBV9 to TRBJ1-2, with D maybe TRBD1 (6 bases). CDR3 length: 14 residues. Per germline, CDR1 SGDLS and CDR2 YYNGEE. The V end was cut by 4 bases, the J end by 2 bases, with 12 bases between. CDR3: CASSPAGTNYGYTF. Here the CDR3 DNA reads TGTGCCAGCAGCCCCGCCGGGACAAACTATGGCTACACCTTC.

The chain combines TRBV5-1 with TRBJ2-7; D might be TRBD1 (6 bases). Trimming shortened V by 4 bases and J by 4 bases, and 15 bases separated the two germline ends. CDR3 length equals 14 residues. Germline assignment: CDR1 SGHRS and CDR2 YFSETQ. For the CDR3, the DNA is TGCGCCAGCAGCCCGGACAGTGGATTTTACGAGCAGTACTTC. The encoded protein is CASSPDSGFYEQYF.

The chain carries TRBV7-8 and TRBJ1-5; D is perhaps TRBD1 (5 bases). Germline lookup yields CDR1 SGHVS and CDR2 FQNEAQ. There are 15 residues in the CDR3. V was shortened by 0 bases and J by 3 bases, with 9 bases between the two germline ends. The CDR3 loop reads CASSLAQGSNQPQHF. CDR3 sequence (DNA): TGTGCCAGCAGCTTAGCGCAGGGATCCAATCAGCCCCAGCATTTT.

The chain couples TRBV5-4 to TRBJ1-2, with TRBD1 matching 7 bases. There are 12 residues in the CDR3. Looked up from germline, CDR1 is SGHNT and CDR2 is YYREEE (reference sequence). V shed 4 bases and J 6 bases; nucleotides not matched to a gene: 3. The CDR3 spells CASSIRGDGYTF. Here the CDR3 DNA reads TGTGCCAGCAGCATCAGGGGGGATGGCTACACCTTC.

This clone appeared once. The chain recombines TRBV11-2 with TRBJ2-3, with 9 bases matching TRBD1. Germline V gene lookup returns CDR1 SGHAT and CDR2 FQNNGV. V gave up 4 bases and J gave up 3 bases; unmatched junction bases: 17. The CDR3 is 19 residues long. The CDR3 nucleotides read TGTGCCAGCAGCTGGAGAGGTCGACGGGACAGGGCAGGGACAGATACGCAGTATTTT. Translating it yields CASSWRGRRDRAGTDTQYF. The full variable domain, completed using reference TRBV11-2 and TRBJ2-3, is EAGVAQSPRYKIIEKRQSVAFWCNPISGHATLYWYQQILGQGPKLLIQFQNNGVVDDSQLPKDRFSAERLKGVDSTLKIQPAKLEDSAVYLCASSWRGRRDRAGTDTQYFGPGTRLTVL.

The V and J genes are TRBV28 and TRBJ1-3; D gene ambiguous. CDR3 length equals 14 residues. V lost 2 bases, J lost 0 bases, and 5 bases lay in between. CDR1 MDHEN and CDR2 SYDVKM come from the germline V gene. The CDR3 DNA is TGTGCCAGCAGTTTAGGCCTCTCTGGAAACACCATATATTTT. Translating it yields CASSLGLSGNTIYF.

The chain couples TRBV5-5 to TRBJ2-1; 7 nucleotides align to TRBD2. V gave up 4 bases and J gave up 5 bases; unmatched junction bases: 9. There are 15 residues in the CDR3. The germline CDR1 and CDR2 sequences are SGHKS and YYEKEE (reference sequence). In DNA, the CDR3 is TGTGCCAGCAGCCCGGGAGGAGGGGCCCACAATGAGCAGTTCTTC. Encoded protein: CASSPGGGAHNEQFF.

The chain employs TRBV9 and TRBJ2-7; 10 nucleotides align to TRBD1. There are 16 residues in the CDR3. The germline V gene has CDR1 SGDLS and CDR2 YYNGEE. V dropped 1 base and J dropped 3; count of bases not matched to a gene: 7. CDR3 residues: CASSVHGDRGVYEQYF. CDR3 bases: TGTGCCAGCAGCGTACATGGGGACAGGGGTGTCTACGAGCAGTACTTC.

The chain links TRBV11-2 to TRBJ2-7; a weak D match, TRBD1 (6 bases). The ends were cut back, 6 bases at V and 2 bases at J, with 20 bases in the middle. The CDR3 is 16 amino acids. Germline V gives CDR1 SGHAT, CDR2 FQNNGV. The CDR3 sequence: CASRSPARGKPYEQYF. The CDR3 nucleotides read TGTGCCAGCAGATCCCCTGCTAGGGGGAAACCCTACGAGCAGTACTTC.